The rows below give T cell receptor beta chains drawn from one sample of a study of T cell responses to AZD1222 COVID-19 vaccine. Clones were read by immunoSEQ multiplex PCR, and TCRdb kept only the in-frame ones, dropping some. The sample has around 160,000 clones; 75% to 95% are singletons. The material was peripheral blood, obtained on day 0 of MenACWY control vaccination. All receptors derive from an adult in good health. Both conserved end residues are part of each CDR3. Fields, in order: D gene, clone size, V gene, J gene, CDR3 protein, CDR3 DNA. The D gene is left open where the match is weak. Size tells how often a clone was seen (once, few, many) or the class of an expanded clone, and some rows leave it out.

TRBD1	.	TRBV29-1	TRBJ1-1	CSGGYRDRDMNTEAFF	TGCAGCGGGGGGTACCGGGACAGGGATATGAACACTGAAGCTTTCTTT
.	once	TRBV27	TRBJ2-7	CASSKEFAPTYEQYF	TGTGCCAGCTCGAAAGAATTCGCCCCCACCTACGAGCAGTACTTC
TRBD1	.	TRBV7-9	TRBJ1-2	CASSRLQGLNYGYTF	TGTGCCAGCAGCCGCCTACAGGGGCTAAACTATGGCTACACCTTC
.	.	TRBV7-9	TRBJ2-1	CASSLAGDNEQFF	TGTGCCAGCAGCTTGGCCGGAGACAATGAGCAGTTCTTC
.	.	TRBV6-5	TRBJ2-7	CASTGGGHYEQYF	TGTGCCAGCACCGGCGGGGGCCACTACGAGCAGTACTTC
.	few	TRBV6-2/TRBV6-3	TRBJ1-1	CASSYSSTTLNTEAFF	TGTGCCAGCAGTTACTCGAGTACAACCTTGAACACTGAAGCTTTCTTT
TRBD1	.	TRBV27	TRBJ2-7	CASSLFRQGIYEQYF	TGTGCCAGCAGTTTATTCCGACAGGGGATCTACGAGCAGTACTTC
TRBD1	.	TRBV6-4	TRBJ1-1	CASRITTGGITEAFF	TGTGCCAGCAGGATAACGACAGGGGGAATCACTGAAGCTTTCTTT
.	.	TRBV6-1	TRBJ1-6	CASSEADGAGSPLHF	TGTGCCAGCAGTGAAGCGGACGGAGCAGGCTCACCCCTCCACTTT
.	.	TRBV19	TRBJ2-7	CASSIGGGLKNEQYF	TGTGCCAGTAGTATAGGAGGGGGATTGAAAAACGAGCAGTACTTC
TRBD2	.	TRBV5-1	TRBJ2-3	CASSFQIAGESDTQYF	TGCGCCAGCAGCTTTCAAATAGCGGGAGAGTCAGATACGCAGTATTTT
.	.	TRBV16	TRBJ2-6	CASSQELGSGANVLTF	TGTGCCAGCAGCCAAGAATTAGGCTCTGGGGCCAACGTCCTGACTTTC
.	.	TRBV9	TRBJ1-1	CASSVVGGEAFF	TGTGCCAGCAGCGTAGTTGGGGGTGAAGCTTTCTTT
.	.	TRBV13	TRBJ1-6	CASSLWDRNNSPLHF	TGTGCCAGCAGCTTATGGGACCGGAATAATTCACCCCTCCACTTT
TRBD1	.	TRBV7-9	TRBJ1-4	CASSLGQGTEKLFF	TGTGCCAGCAGCTTAGGACAGGGGACGGAAAAACTGTTTTTT
.	.	TRBV2	TRBJ2-1	CASIGRSSYNEQFF	TGTGCCAGCATTGGCAGAAGCTCCTACAATGAGCAGTTCTTC
TRBD1	.	TRBV27	TRBJ2-1	CASSLRDRGSSNEQFF	TGTGCCAGCAGTTTAAGGGACAGGGGATCATCCAATGAGCAGTTCTTC
TRBD1	.	TRBV7-2	TRBJ1-1	CASSPRQGRNTEAFF	TGTGCCAGCAGCCCCAGACAGGGGAGGAACACTGAAGCTTTCTTT
.	.	TRBV7-2	TRBJ2-7	CASSLKVAAGTNEQYF	TGTGCCAGCAGCTTAAAGGTGGCGGCAGGGACCAACGAGCAGTACTTC
.	.	TRBV27	TRBJ1-6	CASSSREASPLHF	TGTGCCAGCAGTTCCAGGGAGGCTTCACCCCTCCACTTT
TRBD1	few	TRBV11-2	TRBJ1-5	CASSLDRGQGQPQHF	TGTGCCAGCAGCTTAGATAGGGGGCAGGGTCAGCCCCAGCATTTT
.	once	TRBV7-3	TRBJ2-7	CASSSQSGYEQYF	TGTGCCAGCAGCTCCCAGAGCGGGTACGAGCAGTACTTC